The 16 T cell receptor beta chains in this list originate from one sample, sequenced in a study of T cell repertoires in cytomegalovirus infection. These TCRs' antigens remain unknown. Via MiXCR, TCRdb re-called the reads, giving one row per CDR3 protein. The table lists about 130,000 distinct CDR3 sequences, 24% of them singletons. The sample was PBMCs, sequenced either directly or after in vitro stimulation (not recorded which). All receptors come from a human donor in good health (CMV status not recorded). Some clones in this sample may be carry-over from other donors' samples.

This clonotype was detected only a few times. The rearrangement uses TRBV27 and TRBJ2-5; 7 bases fit TRBD2. Trimming cost V 6 bases and J 2 bases; bases outside gene matches: 15. Germline CDR1 is MNHEY and CDR2 is SMNVEV (reference sequence). The CDR3 spans 17 residues. The CDR3 region is CASSPLGGGSLQETQYF. The DNA of the CDR3 is TGTGCCAGCAGCCCACTCGGAGGCGGGAGCCTTCAAGAGACCCAGTACTTC.

The chain employs TRBV6-1 and TRBJ2-3; TRBD2 matches 11 bases. The germline V gene encodes CDR1 MNHNS and CDR2 SASEGT. Germline trimming cut 5 bases from V and 6 bases from J; bases unmatched to any gene: 7. CDR3 size: 15 residues. CDR3 sequence reads: CASSWLAGGGDTQYF. Here the CDR3 DNA reads TGTGCCAGCAGTTGGCTAGCGGGAGGCGGGGATACGCAGTATTTT.

This sequence joins TRBV10-1 and TRBJ2-1; TRBD2 aligns across 9 bases. The CDR3 sequence is 16 residues long. With 4 bases clipped from V and 2 bases from J, the junction kept 6 bases outside the gene matches. From germline, CDR1 is WNHNN and CDR2 SYGVQD (reference sequence). The DNA for the CDR3 is TGCGCCAGCAGTGCCTCCCTAGCGGGAACCTACAATGAGCAGTTCTTC. This gives the protein CASSASLAGTYNEQFF.

This sequence joins TRBV19 and TRBJ1-4, with 7 nucleotides matching TRBD1. With 6 bases clipped from V and 5 bases from J, the junction kept 6 bases outside the gene matches. From germline, CDR1 is LNHDA and CDR2 SQIVND (reference sequence). The CDR3 contains 14 residues. This CDR3 is CASRRGQKNEKLFF. The CDR3, as DNA: TGTGCCAGTAGAAGGGGACAGAAAAATGAAAAACTGTTTTTT.

This clonotype was counted between two and nine times. The rearrangement uses TRBV6-2 or TRBV6-3 and TRBJ2-5, with D unclear. Trimming left V 6 bases short and J 1 base short, with 9 bases between. CDR1 and CDR2 from the germline V gene are MNHEY and SVGEGT. CDR3 size: 13 residues. This chain's CDR3 is CASRDRLQETQYF. The CDR3 DNA reads as TGTGCCAGCAGGGACCGACTCCAAGAGACCCAGTACTTC.

This clonotype has more than one count but fewer than ten. The chain recombines TRBV7-6 with TRBJ2-5; 9 nucleotides align to TRBD1. J gave up 4 bases and V 1 base, and 7 bases lay outside the gene matches. Germline V gene data show CDR1 as SGHVS and CDR2 as FNYEAQ. The CDR3 spans 16 residues. The CDR3: CASSLGGTGRRETQYF. The CDR3 DNA reads TGTGCCAGCAGCTTAGGGGGGACAGGGAGGCGAGAGACCCAGTACTTC.

This clonotype was detected ten times or more. The chain is built from TRBV7-2 and TRBJ2-3; 8 nucleotides agree with TRBD2. The germline V gene has CDR1 SGHTA and CDR2 FQGNSA. With 1 base clipped from V and 5 bases from J, the junction kept 11 bases outside the gene matches. CDR3 length: 17 amino acids. The CDR3 sequence: CASSLDSGAGGQDTQYF. The CDR3 nucleotides are TGTGCCAGCAGCTTAGATAGCGGTGCGGGAGGTCAAGATACGCAGTATTTT.

In its sample, this clonotype was seen a few times. This chain connects TRBV9 to TRBJ2-7; D is perhaps TRBD1 or TRBD2 (5 bases each). CDR3 length: 18 amino acids. CDR1 and CDR2 (germline): SGDLS, YYNGEE. The V end was cut by 0 bases, the J end by 4 bases, with 23 bases between. The CDR3 region is CASSVATWGMMVFYEQYV. The CDR3 coding sequence is TGTGCCAGCAGCGTAGCTACTTGGGGGATGATGGTATTTTACGAGCAGTACGTC.

The V call is TRBV7-2, the J call TRBJ1-2; D is unclear. Germline V gene lookup returns CDR1 SGHTA and CDR2 FQGNSA. Between the trimmed V and J ends, which lost 4 bases and 4 bases, there was a span of 4 bases. The CDR3 consists of 11 residues. The CDR3 DNA reads as TGTGCCAGCAGCTCTCTCTATGGCTACACCTTC. It specifies CASSSLYGYTF.

This clonotype has only a few counts. The V call is TRBV10-3, the J call TRBJ1-1; 7 bases are a match to TRBD1. Unmatched junction bases numbered 13, after V lost 4 bases and J lost 11 bases. The CDR3 spans 14 residues. Per the germline V gene, CDR1 is ENHRY and CDR2 is SYGVKD. This CDR3 is CAISVTTDRVDAFF. DNA of the CDR3: TGTGCCATCAGTGTAACAACAGACAGGGTAGATGCTTTCTTT.

The genes are TRBV28 and TRBJ1-5; TRBD1 is a possible D gene (5 bases). There are 15 residues in the CDR3. With 5 bases removed from V and 5 bases from J, the gap between germline ends came to 16 bases. Germline CDR1 MDHEN, CDR2 SYDVKM. In DNA form, the CDR3 reads TGTGCCAGCAGTCGTCCGAGCAGGGAGGATCAGCCCCAGCATTTT. The encoded protein is CASSRPSREDQPQHF.

This clonotype was recorded many times. V gene TRBV2 combines with J gene TRBJ2-3; D call uncertain. Germline lookup yields CDR1 SNHLY and CDR2 FYNNEI. V lost 10 bases, J lost 0 bases, and 17 bases lay in between. The CDR3 is made up of 15 amino acids. The chain's CDR3 is CATRRAPSSTDTQYF. The CDR3 DNA is TGTGCCACCCGACGAGCCCCCTCTAGCACAGATACGCAGTATTTT. The variable domain in full, with the rest retrieved from reference TRBV2 and TRBJ2-3, is EPEVTQTPSHQVTQMGQEVILRCVPISNHLYFYWYRQILGQKVEFLVSFYNNEISEKSEIFDDQFSVERPDGSNFTLKIRSTKLEDSAMYFCATRRAPSSTDTQYFGPGTRLTVL.

Sample share makes this clonotype medium-sized. The chain links TRBV12-3 or TRBV12-4 to TRBJ2-5; D unclear. The CDR3 is made up of 17 amino acids. With 5 bases removed from V and 3 bases from J, the gap between germline ends came to 22 bases. For the CDR3, the DNA is TGTGCCAGCAGTAACCCCGGTCTGGCGGAGACAAAAGAGACCCAGTACTTC. Protein product: CASSNPGLAETKETQYF.

This clonotype was observed at least ten times. V and J are TRBV6-5 and TRBJ2-5; 8 bases fit TRBD2. The V segment lost 4 bases and the J segment 2 bases; nucleotides outside the gene matches: 6. The CDR3 runs 15 residues. Germline CDR1 MNHEY, CDR2 SVGAGI. The CDR3, as DNA: TGTGCCAGCAGTTCGCCAATAGCGGGACAAGAGACCCAGTACTTC. It specifies CASSSPIAGQETQYF.

This clonotype was counted a few times. This sequence joins TRBV11-1 and TRBJ1-6; 9 nucleotides line up with TRBD1. CDR1 is SGHAT and CDR2 is FQDESV in the germline V gene (reference sequence). Losses at the gene ends were 5 bases for V and 6 bases for J; bases not matched to a gene: 11. CDR3 length: 17 residues. The CDR3 region is CASSIFPPGQGNSPLHF. The DNA of the CDR3 is TGTGCCAGCAGCATATTTCCACCGGGACAGGGTAATTCACCCCTCCACTTT.

The sample holds a few counts of this clonotype. V gene TRBV12-3 or TRBV12-4 combines with J gene TRBJ1-5, with 7 nucleotides matching TRBD1. The CDR3 length is 15 residues. After removal of 6 bases from V and 6 bases from J, the junction contained 11 bases not matched to a gene. In DNA, the CDR3 is TGTGCCAGCAGGCCGACAGGGCCAGTGCTTCAGCCCCAGCATTTT. Translated, it gives CASRPTGPVLQPQHF.